The 7 T cell receptor beta chains reported below all come from one sample, sequenced in a study of T cells expressing NK-cell markers. After re-calling the 5' RACE reads, TCRdb lists one entry per CDR3 protein, DNA absent. The sample has about 450,000 distinct CDR3 sequences. Input material: blood T cells: a sorted CD56 or NKG2C T cell subset, CD4+ or CD8+ T cells, or bulk PBMC T cells (not recorded which). The source of these receptors is a woman aged 18 to 75 in good health.

The rearrangement joins TRBV6-1 to TRBJ2-1; as DNA is missing, the TRBD2 call by TCRdb cannot be tested. The CDR3 loop spans 13 amino acids. Germline V gene lookup returns CDR1 MNHNS and CDR2 SASEGT. The CDR3 protein is CASKAGGRNEQFF.

The genes are TRBV27 and TRBJ2-3; the D call of TRBD1 rests on TCRdb alone, since no DNA is present to check it. CDR3 size: 16 residues. The germline gives CDR1 MNHEY, CDR2 SMNVEV (reference sequence). CDR3 loop: CASSFLGQGYADTQYF.

The chain couples TRBV3-1 to TRBJ2-3; TCRdb proposes TRBD1, but this gene call is untestable without DNA. CDR3 length: 14 amino acids. CDR1 is LGHDT, CDR2 YNNKEL, per germline (reference sequence). This CDR3 reads CASSQDGGGPAGYF.

This CDR3 is CASSLYGSLYEQYF. The chain uses TRBV28 and TRBJ2-7; TCRdb's D gene call, TRBD2, goes unchecked for lack of DNA. CDR1 MDHEN and CDR2 SYDVKM come from the germline V gene. The CDR3 is made up of 14 amino acids.

This chain joins TRBV29-1 and TRBJ2-1. This CDR3 has 13 amino acids. CDR1 is SQVTM, CDR2 ANQGSEA, per germline. CDR3 region: CSVVRASYNEQFF.

The V and J genes are TRBV20-1 and TRBJ2-2; TCRdb returns TRBD1, unconfirmable since there is no DNA. The CDR3 loop spans 14 amino acids. Germline CDR1 and CDR2: DFQATT and SNEGSKA (reference sequence). CDR3 protein: CSARTPPGTGELFF.

The J gene is TRBJ2-7, the V gene TRBV20-1; TCRdb indicates TRBD2, and absent DNA this call remains unverified. CDR3 length: 16 amino acids. CDR1 and CDR2 from the germline V gene are DFQATT and SNEGSKA (reference sequence). CDR3 sequence: CSARDGAGGPLYEQYF.